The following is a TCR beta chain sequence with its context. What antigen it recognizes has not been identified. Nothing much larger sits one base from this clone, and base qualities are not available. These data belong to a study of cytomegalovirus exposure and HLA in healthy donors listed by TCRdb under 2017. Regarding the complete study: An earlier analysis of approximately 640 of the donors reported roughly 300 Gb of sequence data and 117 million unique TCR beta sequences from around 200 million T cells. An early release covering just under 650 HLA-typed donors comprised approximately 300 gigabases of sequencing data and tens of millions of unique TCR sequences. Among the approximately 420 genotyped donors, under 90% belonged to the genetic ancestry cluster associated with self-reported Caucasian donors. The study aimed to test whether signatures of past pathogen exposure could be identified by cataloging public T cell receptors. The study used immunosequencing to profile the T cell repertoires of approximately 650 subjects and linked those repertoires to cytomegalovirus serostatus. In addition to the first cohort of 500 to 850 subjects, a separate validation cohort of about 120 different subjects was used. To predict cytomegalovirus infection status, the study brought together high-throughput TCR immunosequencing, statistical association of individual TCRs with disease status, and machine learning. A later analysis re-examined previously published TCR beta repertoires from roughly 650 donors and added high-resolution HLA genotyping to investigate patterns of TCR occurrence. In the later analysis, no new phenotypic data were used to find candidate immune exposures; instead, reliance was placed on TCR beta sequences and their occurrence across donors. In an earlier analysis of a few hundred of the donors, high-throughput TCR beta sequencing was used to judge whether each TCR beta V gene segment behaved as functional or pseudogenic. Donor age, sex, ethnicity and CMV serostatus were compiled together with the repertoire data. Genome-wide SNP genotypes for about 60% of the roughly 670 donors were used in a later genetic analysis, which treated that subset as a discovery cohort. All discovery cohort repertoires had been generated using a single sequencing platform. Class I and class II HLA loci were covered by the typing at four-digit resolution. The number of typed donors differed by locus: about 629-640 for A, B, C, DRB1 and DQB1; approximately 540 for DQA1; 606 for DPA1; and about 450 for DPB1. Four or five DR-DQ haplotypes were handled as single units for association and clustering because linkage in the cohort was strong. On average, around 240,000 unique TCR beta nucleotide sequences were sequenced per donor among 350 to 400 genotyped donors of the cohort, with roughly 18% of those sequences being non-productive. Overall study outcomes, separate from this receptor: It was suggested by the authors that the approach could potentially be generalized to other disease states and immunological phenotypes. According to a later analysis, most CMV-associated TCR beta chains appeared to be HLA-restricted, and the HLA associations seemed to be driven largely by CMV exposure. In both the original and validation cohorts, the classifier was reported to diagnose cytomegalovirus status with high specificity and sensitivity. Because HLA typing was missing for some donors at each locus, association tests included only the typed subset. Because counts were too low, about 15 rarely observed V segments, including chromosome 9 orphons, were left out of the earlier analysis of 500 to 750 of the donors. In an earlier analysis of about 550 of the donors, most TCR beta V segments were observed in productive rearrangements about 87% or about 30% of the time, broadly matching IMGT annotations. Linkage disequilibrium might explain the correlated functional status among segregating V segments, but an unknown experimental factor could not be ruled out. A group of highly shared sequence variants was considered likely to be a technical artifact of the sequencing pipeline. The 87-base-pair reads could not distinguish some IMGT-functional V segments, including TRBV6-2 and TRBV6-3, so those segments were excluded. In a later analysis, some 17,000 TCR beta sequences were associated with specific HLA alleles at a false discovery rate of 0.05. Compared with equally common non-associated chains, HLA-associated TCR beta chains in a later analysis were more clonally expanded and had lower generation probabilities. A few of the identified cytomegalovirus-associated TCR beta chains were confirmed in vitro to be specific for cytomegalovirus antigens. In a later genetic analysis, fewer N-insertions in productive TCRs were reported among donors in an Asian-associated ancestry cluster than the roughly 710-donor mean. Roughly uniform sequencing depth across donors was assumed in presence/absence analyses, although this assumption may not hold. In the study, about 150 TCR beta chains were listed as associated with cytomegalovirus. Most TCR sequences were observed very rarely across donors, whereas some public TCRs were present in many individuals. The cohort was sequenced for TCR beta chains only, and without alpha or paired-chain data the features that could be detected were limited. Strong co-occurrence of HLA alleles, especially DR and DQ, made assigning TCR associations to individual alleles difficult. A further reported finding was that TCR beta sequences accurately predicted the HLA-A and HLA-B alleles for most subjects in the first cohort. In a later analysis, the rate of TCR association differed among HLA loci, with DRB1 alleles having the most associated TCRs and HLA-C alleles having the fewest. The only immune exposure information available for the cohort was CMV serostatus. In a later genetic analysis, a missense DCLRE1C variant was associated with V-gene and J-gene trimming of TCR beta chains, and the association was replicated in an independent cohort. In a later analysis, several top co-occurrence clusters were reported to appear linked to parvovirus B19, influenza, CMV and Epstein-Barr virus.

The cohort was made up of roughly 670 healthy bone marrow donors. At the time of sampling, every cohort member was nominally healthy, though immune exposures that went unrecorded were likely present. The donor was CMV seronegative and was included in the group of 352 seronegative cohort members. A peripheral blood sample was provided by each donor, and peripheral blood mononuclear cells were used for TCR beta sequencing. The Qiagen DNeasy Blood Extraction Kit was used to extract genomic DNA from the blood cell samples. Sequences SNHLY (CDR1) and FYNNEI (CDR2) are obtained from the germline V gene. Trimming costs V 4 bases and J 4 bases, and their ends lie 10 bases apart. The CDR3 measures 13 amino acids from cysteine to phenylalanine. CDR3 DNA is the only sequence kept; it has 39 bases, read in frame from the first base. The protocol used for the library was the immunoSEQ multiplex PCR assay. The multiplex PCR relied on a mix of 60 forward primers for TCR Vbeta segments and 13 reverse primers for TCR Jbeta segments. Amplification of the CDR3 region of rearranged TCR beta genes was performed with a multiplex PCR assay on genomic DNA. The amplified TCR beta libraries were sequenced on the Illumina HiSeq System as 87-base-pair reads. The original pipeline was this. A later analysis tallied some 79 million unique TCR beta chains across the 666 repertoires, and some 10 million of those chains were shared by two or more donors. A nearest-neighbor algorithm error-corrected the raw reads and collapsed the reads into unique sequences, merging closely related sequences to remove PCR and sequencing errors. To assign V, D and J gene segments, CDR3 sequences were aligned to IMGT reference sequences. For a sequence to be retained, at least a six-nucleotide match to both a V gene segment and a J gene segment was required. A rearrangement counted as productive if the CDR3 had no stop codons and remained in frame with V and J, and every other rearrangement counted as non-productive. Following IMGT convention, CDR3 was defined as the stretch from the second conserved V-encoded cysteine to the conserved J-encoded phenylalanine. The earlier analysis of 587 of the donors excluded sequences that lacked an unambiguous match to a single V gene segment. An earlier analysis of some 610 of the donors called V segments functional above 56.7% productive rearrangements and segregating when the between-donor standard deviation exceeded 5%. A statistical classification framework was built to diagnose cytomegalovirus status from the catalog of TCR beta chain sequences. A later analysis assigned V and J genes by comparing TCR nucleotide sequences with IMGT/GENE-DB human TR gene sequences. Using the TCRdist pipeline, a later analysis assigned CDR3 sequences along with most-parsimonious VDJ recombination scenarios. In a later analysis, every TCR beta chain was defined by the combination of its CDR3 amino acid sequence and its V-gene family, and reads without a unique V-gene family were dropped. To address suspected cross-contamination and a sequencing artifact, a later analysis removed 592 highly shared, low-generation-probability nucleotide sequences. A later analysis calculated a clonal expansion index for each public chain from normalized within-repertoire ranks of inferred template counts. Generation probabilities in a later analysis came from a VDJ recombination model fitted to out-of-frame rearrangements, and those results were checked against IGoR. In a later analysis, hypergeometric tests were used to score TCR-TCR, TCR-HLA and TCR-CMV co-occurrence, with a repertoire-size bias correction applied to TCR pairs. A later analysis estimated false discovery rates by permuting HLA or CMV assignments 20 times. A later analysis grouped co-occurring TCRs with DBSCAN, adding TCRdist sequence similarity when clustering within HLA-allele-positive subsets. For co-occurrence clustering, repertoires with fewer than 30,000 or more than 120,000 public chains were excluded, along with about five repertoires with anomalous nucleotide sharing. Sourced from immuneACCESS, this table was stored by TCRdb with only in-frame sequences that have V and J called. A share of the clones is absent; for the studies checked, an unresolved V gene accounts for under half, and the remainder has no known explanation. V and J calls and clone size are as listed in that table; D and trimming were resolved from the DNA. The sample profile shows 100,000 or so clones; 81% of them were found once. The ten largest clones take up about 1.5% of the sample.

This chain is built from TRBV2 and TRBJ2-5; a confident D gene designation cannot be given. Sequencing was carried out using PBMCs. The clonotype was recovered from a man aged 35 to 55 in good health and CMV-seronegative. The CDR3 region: CASSGPSRETQYF. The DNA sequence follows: TGTGCCAGCAGTGGGCCTAGTAGAGAGACCCAGTACTTC.